Sequencing of this TCR beta chain was carried out in a study of T cell changes during pregnancy in multiple sclerosis. Only in-frame clones appear in the TCRdb table, and some are missing; sequencing was by immunoSEQ multiplex PCR. This table has roughly 41,000 clones, 94% appearing once. Regarding this clone: Other DNA sequences in the same sample also yield this CDR3.

The CDR3 runs to 18 residues. V was pared by 7 bases and J by 7 bases, with 29 bases between. CDR1 and CDR2 from the germline V gene are MDHEN and SYDVKM. The V call is TRBV28, the J call TRBJ2-1, with a tentative D call TRBD2 (6 bases). The sequence was collected from a female donor with multiple sclerosis, enrolled in a pregnancy study. This specimen was peripheral blood, taken in the third trimester of pregnancy. The CDR3 sequence: CASTTPLSFGGANNEQFF. In nucleotides, the CDR3 is TGTGCCAGCACCACCCCCCTGAGTTTTGGCGGGGCCAATAATGAGCAGTTCTTC.